This TCR beta chain was identified in a study of Graves' ophthalmopathy and Graves' hyperthyroidism. The wider study: Peripheral blood was obtained at first diagnosis, ahead of any treatment.

The sample holds many counts of this clonotype. Its specificity is not known. Regarding the study as a whole: Blood also carried most expanded thyroid clonotypes exceeding 0.001 frequency.

V lost 5 bases and J lost 5; bases outside the gene matches: 6. The germline gives CDR1 SGHAT, CDR2 FQNNGV. This CDR3 comprises 15 residues. CDR3 regions of TCR beta were amplified from RNA transcripts. In the first round, RT-PCR was carried out with HTBI primers, and a multiplex PCR formed the second round. TCRdb analysed the multiplex PCR reads with MiXCR anew, one entry per CDR3 protein. The sample yields 680,000 or so distinct CDR3 sequences, 22% seen once. Stable hyperthyroidism meant no ophthalmopathy within 18 months of follow-up. It was from about 10 ml of fresh peripheral blood that the PBMCs came.

The chain couples TRBV11-2 to TRBJ2-5, with 12 bases matching TRBD1. The sample was peripheral blood. This clonotype was obtained from a woman between 18 and 30 years old with stable Graves' hyperthyroidism. Some clones in this sample may be carry-over from other donors' samples. This chain's CDR3 is CASSLGTGGWETQYF. The CDR3, as DNA: TGTGCCAGCAGCCTCGGGACAGGGGGCTGGGAGACCCAGTACTTC.